This T cell receptor (beta chain) was profiled in a study of shared clonotypes between healthy human individuals. Germline V CDR1 and CDR2: SGDLS, YYNGEE. The length of the CDR3 is 13 residues. V was shortened by 3 bases and J by 2 bases, with 9 bases between the two germline ends. All donors qualified as healthy HIV-negative adults and had experienced no recent acute infections or vaccinations. Here immunoSEQ multiplex PCR was the method, and the copy in TCRdb shows in-frame clones only, minus some. Found here are roughly 1,100,000 clones, about 75% of them singletons; the top ten hold about 1.5%. The specimen sequenced was memory CD4+ T cells sorted from blood. Subset defined: CD45RA-negative fraction. J is TRBJ2-7 and V is TRBV9; no definite D call. The origin of this receptor is a man aged 18 to 30 in good health. The CDR3 nucleotides read TGTGCCAGCAGCGGGCCAGGAGCCTACGAGCAGTACTTC. Amino acids: CASSGPGAYEQYF.